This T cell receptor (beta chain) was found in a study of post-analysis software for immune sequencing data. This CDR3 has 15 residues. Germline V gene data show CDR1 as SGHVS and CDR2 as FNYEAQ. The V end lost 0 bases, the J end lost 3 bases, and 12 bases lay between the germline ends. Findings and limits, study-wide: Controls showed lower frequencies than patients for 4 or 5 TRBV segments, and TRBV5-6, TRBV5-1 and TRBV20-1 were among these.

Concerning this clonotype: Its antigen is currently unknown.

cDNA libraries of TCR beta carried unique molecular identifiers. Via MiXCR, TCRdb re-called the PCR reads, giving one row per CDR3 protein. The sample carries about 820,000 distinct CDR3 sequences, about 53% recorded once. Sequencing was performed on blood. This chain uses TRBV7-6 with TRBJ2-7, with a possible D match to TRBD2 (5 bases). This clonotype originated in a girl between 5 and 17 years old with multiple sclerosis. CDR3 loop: CASSLASGSFYEQYF. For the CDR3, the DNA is TGTGCCAGCAGCTTAGCATCGGGGAGCTTCTACGAGCAGTACTTC.